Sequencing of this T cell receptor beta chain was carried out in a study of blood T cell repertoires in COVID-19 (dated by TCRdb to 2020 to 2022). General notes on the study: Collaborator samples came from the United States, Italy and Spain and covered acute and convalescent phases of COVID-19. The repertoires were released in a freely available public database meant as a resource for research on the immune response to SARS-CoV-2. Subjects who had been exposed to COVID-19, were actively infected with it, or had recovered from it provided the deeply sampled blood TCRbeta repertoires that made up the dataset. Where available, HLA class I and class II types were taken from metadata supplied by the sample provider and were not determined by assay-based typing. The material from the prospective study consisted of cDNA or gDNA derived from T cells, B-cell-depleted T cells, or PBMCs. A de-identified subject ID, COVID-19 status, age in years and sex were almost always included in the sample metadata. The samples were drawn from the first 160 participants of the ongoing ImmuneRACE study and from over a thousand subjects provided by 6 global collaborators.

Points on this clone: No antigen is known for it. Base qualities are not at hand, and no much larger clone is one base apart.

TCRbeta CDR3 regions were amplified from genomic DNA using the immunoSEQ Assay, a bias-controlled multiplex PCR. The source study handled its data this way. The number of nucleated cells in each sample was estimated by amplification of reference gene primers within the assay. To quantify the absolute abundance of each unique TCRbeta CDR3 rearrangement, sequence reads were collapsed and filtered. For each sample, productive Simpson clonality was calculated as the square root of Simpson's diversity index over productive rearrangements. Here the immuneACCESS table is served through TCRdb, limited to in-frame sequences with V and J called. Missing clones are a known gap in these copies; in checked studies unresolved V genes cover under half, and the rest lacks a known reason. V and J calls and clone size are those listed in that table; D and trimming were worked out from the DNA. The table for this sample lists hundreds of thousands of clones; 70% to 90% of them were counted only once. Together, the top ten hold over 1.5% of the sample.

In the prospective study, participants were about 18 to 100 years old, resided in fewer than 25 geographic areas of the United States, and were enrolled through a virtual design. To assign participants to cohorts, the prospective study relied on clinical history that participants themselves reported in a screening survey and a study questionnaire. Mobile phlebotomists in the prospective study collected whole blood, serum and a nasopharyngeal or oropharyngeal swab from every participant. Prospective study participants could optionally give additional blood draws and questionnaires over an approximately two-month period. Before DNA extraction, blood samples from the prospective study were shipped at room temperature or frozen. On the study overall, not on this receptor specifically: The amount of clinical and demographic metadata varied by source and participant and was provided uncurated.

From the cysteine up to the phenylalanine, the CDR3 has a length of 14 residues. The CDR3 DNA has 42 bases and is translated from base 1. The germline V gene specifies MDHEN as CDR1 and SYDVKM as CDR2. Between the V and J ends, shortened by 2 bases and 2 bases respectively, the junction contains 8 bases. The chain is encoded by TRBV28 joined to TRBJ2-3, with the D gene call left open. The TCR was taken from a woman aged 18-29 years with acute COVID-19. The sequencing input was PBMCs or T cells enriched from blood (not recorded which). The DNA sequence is TGTGCCAGCAGTTTAACTGAGGCCACAGATACGCAGTATTTT. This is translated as CASSLTEATDTQYF.